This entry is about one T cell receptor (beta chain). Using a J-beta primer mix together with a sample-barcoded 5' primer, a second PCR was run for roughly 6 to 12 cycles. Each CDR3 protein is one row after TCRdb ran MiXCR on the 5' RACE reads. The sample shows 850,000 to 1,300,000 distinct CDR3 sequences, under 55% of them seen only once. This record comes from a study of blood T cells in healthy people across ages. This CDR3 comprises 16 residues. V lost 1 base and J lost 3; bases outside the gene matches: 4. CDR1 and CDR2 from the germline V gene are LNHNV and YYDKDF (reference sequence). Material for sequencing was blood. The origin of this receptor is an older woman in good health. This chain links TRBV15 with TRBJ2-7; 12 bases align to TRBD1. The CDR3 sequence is CATSRAGTGGFYEQYF. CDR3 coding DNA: TGTGCCACCAGCAGAGCCGGGACAGGGGGCTTCTACGAGCAGTACTTC.